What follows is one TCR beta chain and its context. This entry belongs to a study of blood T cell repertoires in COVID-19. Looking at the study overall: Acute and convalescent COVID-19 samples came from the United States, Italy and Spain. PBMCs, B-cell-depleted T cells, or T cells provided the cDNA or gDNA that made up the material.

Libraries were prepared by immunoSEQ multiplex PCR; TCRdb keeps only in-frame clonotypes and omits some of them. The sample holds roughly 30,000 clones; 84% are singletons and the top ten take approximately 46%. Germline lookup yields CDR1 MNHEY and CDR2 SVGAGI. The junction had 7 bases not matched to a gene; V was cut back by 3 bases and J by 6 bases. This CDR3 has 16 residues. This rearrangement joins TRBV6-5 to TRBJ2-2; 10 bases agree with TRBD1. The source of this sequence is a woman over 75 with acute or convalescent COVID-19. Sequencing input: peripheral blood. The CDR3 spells CASSYYPGQGSGELFF. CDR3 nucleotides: TGTGCCAGCAGTTATTACCCGGGACAGGGGTCCGGGGAGCTGTTTTTT.